This TCR beta chain was recovered during a study of blood T cell repertoires in COVID-19. The table came from immunoSEQ multiplex PCR; TCRdb's copy has only in-frame clones and leaves some out. The table includes 20,000 to 30,000 clones, approximately 72% detected once. CDR3 length: 13 amino acids. From germline, CDR1 is SNHLY and CDR2 FYNNEI. V lost 7 bases and J lost 3; bases outside the gene matches: 1. This clone has a handful of counts. The sample consisted of peripheral blood. The sequence was obtained from a man in his 60s with active or convalescent COVID-19. V and J are TRBV2 and TRBJ2-2, with 8 bases aligning to TRBD2. CDR3: CASKRGYTGELFF. In DNA form, the CDR3 reads TGTGCCAGCAAGCGGGGGTACACCGGGGAGCTGTTTTTT. Based on the CDR3 plus reference TRBV2 and TRBJ2-2, the full variable domain is EPEVTQTPSHQVTQMGQEVILRCVPISNHLYFYWYRQILGQKVEFLVSFYNNEISEKSEIFDDQFSVERPDGSNFTLKIRSTKLEDSAMYFCASKRGYTGELFFGEGSRLTVL.